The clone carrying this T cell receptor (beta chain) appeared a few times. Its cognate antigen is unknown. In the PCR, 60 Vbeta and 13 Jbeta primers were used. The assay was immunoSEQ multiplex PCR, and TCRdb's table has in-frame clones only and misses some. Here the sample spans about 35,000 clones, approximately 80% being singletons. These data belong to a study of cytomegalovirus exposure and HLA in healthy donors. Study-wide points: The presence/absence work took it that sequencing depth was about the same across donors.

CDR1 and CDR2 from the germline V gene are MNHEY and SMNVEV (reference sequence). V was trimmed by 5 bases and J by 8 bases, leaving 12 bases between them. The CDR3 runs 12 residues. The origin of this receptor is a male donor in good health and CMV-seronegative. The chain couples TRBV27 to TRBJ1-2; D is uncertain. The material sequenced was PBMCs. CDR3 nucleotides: TGTGCCAGCAGTGCTAGTCCGGGGGGCTACACCTTC. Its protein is CASSASPGGYTF.